Described below is a single T cell receptor (beta chain) sequence and its context. Its antigen is as yet unknown. The CDR3 contains 15 residues. Trimming stripped 4 bases from V and 4 bases from J, with 16 bases between. The V gene's germline CDR1 is SNHLY and CDR2 FYNNEI. The protocol was immunoSEQ multiplex PCR, while the TCRdb copy is restricted to in-frame clones and leaves out a portion. Here the sample spans some 270,000 clones, 80% to 90% being singletons. This sample was included in a study of cytomegalovirus exposure and HLA in healthy donors. Whole-study context: The 90 to 150 validation repertoires used a platform that matched the one used for the approximately 670 first-cohort repertoires, as a later analysis reported. Notes on the study in general: Under in vitro conditions, a few CMV-associated chains were confirmed as specific for CMV antigens. Accounts indicate the classifier identified cytomegalovirus status with strong specificity and sensitivity.

The chain uses TRBV2 and TRBJ1-1; maybe TRBD1 (5 bases). This clonotype originated in a woman aged 18-29 years in good health and CMV-seronegative. Sequencing was performed on PBMCs. The CDR3 region is CASSAAGTRPTEAFF. The CDR3 region has the DNA TGTGCCAGCAGTGCCGCCGGGACTCGGCCCACTGAAGCTTTCTTT.